The rows below give T cell receptor delta chains drawn from one sample of a study of gamma-delta T cells after stem cell transplantation. TCRdb re-analyzed the RT-PCR reads via CATT. The repertoire includes approximately 2,500 delta-chain clones, 30% of them detected once, and more than 25% sits in the top ten. Sequenced sample: gamma-delta T cells. These receptors were collected from a human donor. It is not recorded whose cells these are; they may come from a transplant donor. The CDR3 runs from the conserved cysteine through the conserved F or W. D genes are given only for firm matches. Size tells how often a clone was seen (once, few, many) or the class of an expanded clone, and some rows leave it out.

V gene,D gene,J gene,clone size,CDR3 DNA,CDR3 protein
TRDV1,TRDD3,TRDJ1,few,TGTGCTCTTGGGGAACTTCCTGCTGGGGGATACGGTACGGGAGGCGATAAACTCATCTTT,CALGELPAGGYGTGGDKLIF
TRDV2,TRDD3,TRDJ4,NA,TGTGCCTGTGACACCGTTGGAGGGGGATACGCGAGACCCCTGATCTTT,CACDTVGGGYARPLIF
TRDV2,NA,TRDJ3,NA,TGTGCCTGTGACACCGCCGGATCCCGGAGCTCCTGGGACACCCGACAGATGTTTTTC,CACDTAGSRSSWDTRQMFF
TRDV2,NA,TRDJ1,few,TGTGCCTGTGACACCGTAGGGGGCGGGTACACCGATAAACTCATCTTT,CACDTVGGGYTDKLIF
TRDV1,TRDD3,TRDJ3,NA,TGTGCTCTTGGGGAACCCGCGCCGACTGGGGGATACGTCCACAGCTCCTGGGACACCCGACAGATGTTTTTC,CALGEPAPTGGYVHSSWDTRQMFF
TRDV2,NA,TRDJ1,medium-sized,TGTGCCTGTGACACCCTGTCTGGGACTAACACCGATAAACTCATCTTT,CACDTLSGTNTDKLIF
TRDV2,NA,TRDJ3,medium-sized,TGTGCCTGTGACACCCCTGGGGACCAGAGCTCCTGGGACACCCGACAGATGTTTTTC,CACDTPGDQSSWDTRQMFF
TRDV2,TRDD3,TRDJ1,large,TGTGCCTGTGACCCTGTACTGGGGGATACGCTAGCCACCGATAAACTCATCTTT,CACDPVLGDTLATDKLIF
TRDV2,TRDD3,TRDJ1,few,TGTGCCTGTGACCCACTACTGGGGGATACGCTATACACCAATAAACTCATCTTT,CACDPLLGDTLYTNKLIF
TRDV2,TRDD3,TRDJ2,few,TGTGCCTGTGACACCGTGAGTGTGGTGGGGGAAGGAGAAGCACAACTCTTCTTT,CACDTVSVVGEGEAQLFF
TRDV2,NA,TRDJ1,NA,TGTGCCTGTGACACACTTCCTACGGTACTGGGGGTCGAGATCGATAAACTCATCTTT,CACDTLPTVLGVEIDKLIF
TRDV2,TRDD3,TRDJ1,NA,TGTGCCTGTGACACCTTATTTACTGGGGGATACGGCGATAAACTCATCTTT,CACDTLFTGGYGDKLIF
TRDV2,TRDD3,TRDJ1,large,TGTGCCTGTGACTCACTGGGGGGCCACACCGATAAACTCATCTTT,CACDSLGGHTDKLIF
TRDV2,TRDD3,TRDJ3,NA,TGTGCCTGTGACTCCCCTGGGGGCGCCGTGAGCTCCTGTGACACCCGCCCGATGTTTTTC,CACDSPGGAVSSCDTRPMFF
TRDV2,TRDD3,TRDJ1,NA,TGTGCCTGTGACACCTGGTCCGTACTGGGGGATGGAACCGATAAACGCATCTTT,CACDTWSVLGDGTDKRIF
TRDV2,TRDD3,TRDJ1,NA,TGTGCCTGTGACAGCTGGGGGATAGGGACCGATAACCTCATCTTT,CACDSWGIGTDNLIF
TRDV2,TRDD3,TRDJ3,few,TGTGCCTGTGACACCGTACTGGGGGATACCTCCTCCTGGGACACCCGACAGATGTTTTTC,CACDTVLGDTSSWDTRQMFF
TRDV2,TRDD3,TRDJ1,few,TGTGCCTGTGATCGTTTGGGGGGGGATACCCCCGTCACCGATAAACTCATCTTT,CACDRLGGDTPVTDKLIF
TRDV2,NA,TRDJ1,NA,TGTGCCTGTGACCCACTGTCCACCGATGAACTCATCTTT,CACDPLSTDELIF